The 2 T cell receptor beta chains below were found in one sample sequenced in a study of T cells in Graves' hyperthyroidism and ophthalmopathy. Amplification of TCR beta CDR3 regions used RNA as the template. TCR CDR3 regions were first amplified by RT-PCR with HTBI primers. One entry per CDR3 protein, called by TCRdb with MiXCR from the multiplex PCR reads. Among under 400,000 distinct CDR3 sequences listed, around a sixth were seen once. The sample was blood. All receptors come from a man aged 25-45 years with Graves' hyperthyroidism.

This clonotype was counted between two and nine times. One end of the junction fails to match germline, which may point to a read error. The chain combines TRBV12-3 or TRBV12-4 with TRBJ2-2, with TRBD2 matching 11 bases. The CDR3 consists of 16 residues. In nucleotides, the CDR3 is TGTGCCAGCAGATTAGCGGGAGGGTCGAACACCGGGGAGCTGTTTTTT. Translating it yields CASRLAGGSNTGELFF.

This clonotype occurred a few times. This sequence may be a read error, since a much larger clone differs from it by one base. The chain recombines TRBV6-1 with TRBJ2-7; 13 nucleotides agree with TRBD2. Losses at the gene ends were 6 bases for V and 2 bases for J; bases not matched to a gene: 4. CDR1 MNHNS and CDR2 SASEGT come from the germline V gene. This CDR3 has 15 amino acids. CDR3 region: CASSLTSGRAYEQYF. The CDR3 bases are TGTGCCAGCAGCCTCACTAGCGGGAGGGCCTACGAGCAGTACTTC.